This TCR beta chain was captured in a study of beta chain features in type 1 diabetes. CDR3 length: 12 amino acids. V was shortened by 5 bases and J by 12 bases, with 19 bases between the two germline ends. Germline V CDR1 and CDR2: SQVTM, ANQGSEA. With regard to this clone: The antigen remains unidentified.

One heparinised draw of blood, averaging roughly 110 mL, came from each donor. Naive, central memory, regulatory and stem cell-like memory cells within the CD4+ compartment were sorted using CD45RO/CCR7/CD25/CD127/CD95/CD27. Study-level findings and limits: People with Type 1 diabetes carried modestly yet significantly shorter TCRB CDR3s in all four CD4+ subsets. Possibly, sequencing cDNA over-represented cells that had high TCR expression levels.

The authors reverse transcribed all of the isolated RNA, so sequencing captured expressed TCRB transcripts. Method: immunoSEQ multiplex PCR; TCRdb's copy keeps in-frame clones and lacks some. The sample contains a few hundred thousand clones, around 20% of which appear only once. This TCR came from a woman aged 18-35 years in good health. Sequencing was performed on naive CD4+ T cells from blood. The genes are TRBV29-1 and TRBJ1-1, with D possibly being TRBD1 (6 bases). The CDR3 loop reads CSVYPLRGLSFF. CDR3 nucleotides: TGCAGCGTTTATCCTCTAAGGGGGTTGTCTTTCTTT.